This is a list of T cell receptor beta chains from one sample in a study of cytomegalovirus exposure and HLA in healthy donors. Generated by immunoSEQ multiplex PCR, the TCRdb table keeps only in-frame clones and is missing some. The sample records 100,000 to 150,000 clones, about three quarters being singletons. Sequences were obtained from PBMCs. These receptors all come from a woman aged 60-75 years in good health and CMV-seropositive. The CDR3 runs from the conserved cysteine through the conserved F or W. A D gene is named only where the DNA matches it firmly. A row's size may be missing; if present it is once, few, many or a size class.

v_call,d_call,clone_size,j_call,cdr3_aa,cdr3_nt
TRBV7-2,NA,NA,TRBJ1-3,CASSLGQGSGNTIYF,TGTGCCAGCAGCTTAGGGCAGGGGTCTGGAAACACCATATATTTT
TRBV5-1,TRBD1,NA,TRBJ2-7,CASTTSTGAEQYF,TGCGCCAGCACCACTTCGACAGGGGCCGAGCAGTACTTC
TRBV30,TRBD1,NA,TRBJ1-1,CAWRGQGANTEAFF,TGTGCCTGGAGGGGACAGGGGGCGAACACTGAAGCTTTCTTT
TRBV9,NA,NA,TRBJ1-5,CASSSQVGQPQHF,TGTGCCAGCAGCTCTCAGGTGGGTCAGCCCCAGCATTTT
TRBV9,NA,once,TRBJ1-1,CASSVQEFTEAFF,TGTGCCAGCAGCGTCCAGGAATTCACTGAAGCTTTCTTT
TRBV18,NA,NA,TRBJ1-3,CASSPPSGSGNTIYF,TGTGCCAGCTCACCACCGTCAGGGTCGGGAAACACCATATATTTT
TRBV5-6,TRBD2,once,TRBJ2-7,CASSPAYITSGRYEQYF,TGTGCCAGCAGCCCTGCGTATATTACTAGCGGGAGATACGAGCAGTACTTC
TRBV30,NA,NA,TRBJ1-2,CAWRRRGVGNYGYTF,TGTGCCTGGAGGCGACGGGGGGTTGGAAACTATGGCTACACCTTC
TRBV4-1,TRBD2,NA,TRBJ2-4,CASSLLAGLAKNIQYF,TGCGCCAGCAGCCTGTTAGCGGGCCTAGCCAAAAACATTCAGTACTTC
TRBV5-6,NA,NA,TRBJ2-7,CASSLAGGQSSYEQYF,TGTGCCAGCAGCTTGGCCGGGGGACAGAGCTCCTACGAGCAGTACTTC
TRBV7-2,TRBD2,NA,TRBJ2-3,CASSLVAGSTDTQYF,TGTGCCAGCAGCTTAGTAGCGGGGAGCACAGATACGCAGTATTTT
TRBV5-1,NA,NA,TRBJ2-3,CASSLGRATDTQYF,TGCGCCAGCAGCTTGGGCAGGGCTACAGATACGCAGTATTTT
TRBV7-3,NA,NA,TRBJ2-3,CASSPQGIRTDTQYF,TGTGCCAGCAGCCCACAGGGTATACGCACAGATACGCAGTATTTT
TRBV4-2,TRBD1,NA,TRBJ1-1,CASSQEDRGGSFF,TGTGCCAGCAGCCAAGAGGACAGGGGAGGGTCTTTCTTT
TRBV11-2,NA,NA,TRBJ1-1,CASSPPVAGFAEAFF,TGTGCCAGCAGCCCCCCAGTGGCGGGGTTCGCTGAAGCTTTCTTT
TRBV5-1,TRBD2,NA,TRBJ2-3,CASSWGLAGSTDTQYF,TGCGCCAGCAGCTGGGGACTAGCGGGAAGCACAGATACGCAGTATTTT
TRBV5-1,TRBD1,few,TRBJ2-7,CASSAGTGRGNEQYF,TGCGCCAGCAGCGCAGGGACAGGGAGAGGGAACGAGCAGTACTTC
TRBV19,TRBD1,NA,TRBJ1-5,CASSTGRQGVQPQHF,TGTGCCAGTAGTACAGGGAGACAGGGGGTTCAGCCCCAGCATTTT
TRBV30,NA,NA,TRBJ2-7,CAWSKQYEQYF,TGTGCCTGGAGTAAACAGTACGAGCAGTACTTC
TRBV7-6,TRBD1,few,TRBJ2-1,CASSLVGQGAEQFF,TGTGCCAGCAGCTTAGTCGGACAGGGGGCTGAGCAGTTCTTC
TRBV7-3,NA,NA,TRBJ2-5,CASSLNSEGAQYF,TGTGCCAGCAGCTTAAACTCCGAAGGAGCCCAGTACTTC
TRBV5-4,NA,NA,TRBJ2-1,CASSLAKGKPSYNEQFF,TGTGCCAGCAGCTTGGCCAAGGGGAAGCCCTCCTACAATGAGCAGTTCTTC
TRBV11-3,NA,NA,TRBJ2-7,CASSLRMRASVSYEQYF,TGTGCCAGCAGCTTAAGGATGAGGGCCTCGGTCTCCTACGAGCAGTACTTC
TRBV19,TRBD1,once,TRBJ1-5,CASRTGAPYSNQPQHF,TGTGCCAGTAGGACAGGGGCCCCCTATAGCAATCAGCCCCAGCATTTT
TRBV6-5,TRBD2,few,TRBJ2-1,CASSPGGSGINEQFF,TGTGCCAGCAGCCCCGGGGGTAGCGGGATTAATGAGCAGTTCTTC
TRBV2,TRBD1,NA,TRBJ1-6,CASIGTVNNSPLHF,TGTGCCAGCATCGGGACAGTCAATAATTCACCCCTCCACTTT
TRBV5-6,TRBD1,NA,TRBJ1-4,CASSQEMTGHGEKLFF,TGTGCCAGCAGCCAGGAAATGACAGGGCACGGCGAAAAACTGTTTTTT
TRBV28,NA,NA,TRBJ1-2,CASSLGSGYGYTF,TGTGCCAGCAGTTTGGGCAGCGGGTATGGCTACACCTTC
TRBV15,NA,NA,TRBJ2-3,CATSSYSDTQYF,TGTGCCACCAGCAGCTACTCAGATACGCAGTATTTT
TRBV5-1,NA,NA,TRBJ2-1,CASSWERSEQFF,TGCGCCAGCAGCTGGGAGCGGTCTGAGCAGTTCTTC
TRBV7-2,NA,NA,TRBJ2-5,CASSRDNGETQYF,TGTGCCAGCAGCCGGGACAACGGAGAGACCCAGTACTTC
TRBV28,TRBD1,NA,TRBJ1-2,CASRKNRGPYGYTF,TGTGCCAGCAGGAAGAACAGGGGCCCCTATGGCTACACCTTC
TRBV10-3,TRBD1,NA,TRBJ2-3,CATEGAFTDTQYF,TGTGCCACAGAGGGGGCTTTCACCGATACGCAGTATTTT
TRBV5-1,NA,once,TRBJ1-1,CASSLGGSPEAFF,TGCGCCAGCAGCTTGGGCGGGTCTCCTGAAGCTTTCTTT
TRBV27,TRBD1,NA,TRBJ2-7,CASSPLLGTGSYEQYF,TGTGCCAGCAGTCCCCTATTAGGGACAGGCTCCTACGAGCAGTACTTC
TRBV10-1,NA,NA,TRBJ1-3,CASTKKHPARGCRNTIYF,TGCGCCAGCACTAAGAAACACCCGGCCAGGGGATGCCGAAACACCATATATTTT
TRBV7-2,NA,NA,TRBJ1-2,CASSPTPGNYGYTF,TGTGCCAGCAGCCCTACCCCAGGGAACTATGGCTACACCTTC
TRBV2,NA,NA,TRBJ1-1,CASSEATYRSVNTEAFF,TGTGCCAGCAGTGAAGCGACCTACAGGAGTGTGAACACTGAAGCTTTCTTT
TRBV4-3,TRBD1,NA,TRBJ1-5,CASSHLTGAQPQHF,TGCGCCAGCAGCCACCTGACAGGGGCTCAGCCCCAGCATTTT
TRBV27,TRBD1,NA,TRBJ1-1,CASGTRTGVPLGTEAFF,TGTGCCAGCGGAACGCGGACAGGGGTTCCATTGGGCACTGAAGCTTTCTTT